This T cell receptor (beta chain) comes out of a study of blood T cells in healthy people across ages. Study results and caveats: Long-lived donors carried more naive CD4+ cells and greater diversity than aged donors. Samples with more naive T cells showed higher observed beta diversity.

Trimming left V 11 bases short and J 0 bases short, with 15 bases between. This CDR3 comprises 14 residues. Germline lookup yields CDR1 SNHLY and CDR2 FYNNEI. This clonotype came up a few times. The target antigen is unknown. A sample-barcoded 5' primer and a J-beta primer mix were used in a second PCR of roughly 6 to 12 cycles. The template-switch adaptor, which had 12 random nucleotides, put a tag on each cDNA molecule. Each CDR3 protein is one row after TCRdb ran MiXCR on the 5' RACE reads. The table lists approximately 1,700,000 distinct CDR3 sequences, 30% to 40% of them singletons. Every sample had a minimum of 6.5 million PBMCs isolated.

The clonotype was recovered from a human donor in good health. The V and J genes are TRBV2 and TRBJ2-3; the D is unclear. Sample: blood. CDR3 bases: TGTGCCTCGGGTGACGGATTTAGCACAGATACGCAGTATTTT. Protein: CASGDGFSTDTQYF.